These 14 T cell receptor beta chains came from one sample sequenced in a study of monozygotic twins with inflammatory bowel disease. TCRdb reanalyzed the 5' RACE reads, giving one entry per CDR3 protein sequence and no DNA. Its table lists 400,000 to 500,000 distinct CDR3 sequences. Sequencing was performed on blood. All receptors derive from a human donor with ulcerative colitis or Crohn's disease, or a healthy co-twin of an affected twin (not recorded which).

The rearrangement links TRBV27 to TRBJ1-6. The CDR3 contains 12 residues. The germline gives CDR1 MNHEY, CDR2 SMNVEV (reference sequence). This chain's CDR3 is CASRDGLSPLHF.

The chain has TRBV21-1 and TRBJ1-5; TCRdb designates TRBD1, a call that cannot be tested without DNA. TRBV21-1 is given as a pseudogene. The CDR3 sequence is 16 residues long. CDR3 loop: CASSKEGPQLNQPQHF.

The chain recombines TRBV20-1 with TRBJ2-1; TCRdb picks TRBD2, but there is no DNA to check that call. The CDR3 has 13 amino acids. CDR1 DFQATT and CDR2 SNEGSKA come from the germline V gene (reference sequence). CDR3 protein: CSARTSGNKFQFF.

The V and J genes are TRBV27 and TRBJ2-1; TCRdb proposes TRBD2, but this gene call is untestable without DNA. Germline CDR1 is MNHEY and CDR2 is SMNVEV (reference sequence). This CDR3 is 17 amino acids long. The CDR3 spells CASSLHGTSGSYNEQFF.

The J gene is TRBJ1-5, the V gene TRBV7-8; TCRdb's D gene call, TRBD1, goes unchecked for lack of DNA. This CDR3 comprises 16 residues. Per germline, CDR1 SGHVS and CDR2 FQNEAQ. The CDR3 region is CASSSMGGYSNQPQHF.

V usage is TRBV7-9 and J usage is TRBJ2-3. CDR3 length: 13 residues. The V gene's germline CDR1 is SEHNR and CDR2 FQNEAQ (reference sequence). The CDR3 region is CASSLGPSDTQYF.

This sequence joins TRBV7-2 and TRBJ1-1; lacking DNA, the TRBD1 call made by TCRdb goes unchecked. Germline CDR1 and CDR2: SGHTA and FQGNSA. The CDR3 sequence is 15 residues long. This CDR3 is CASSLASTGNTEAFF.

This rearrangement joins TRBV7-9 to TRBJ2-2; there is no DNA to check the TCRdb D call of TRBD1. Germline CDR1 SEHNR, CDR2 FQNEAQ (reference sequence). CDR3 length: 16 amino acids. The CDR3: CASSVGQGRNTGELFF. Supplemented by reference TRBV7-9 and TRBJ2-2, the full variable domain reads DTGVSQNPRHKITKRGQNVTFRCDPISEHNRLYWYRQTLGQGPEFLTYFQNEAQLEKSRLLSDRFSAERPKGSFSTLEIQRTEQGDSAMYLCASSVGQGRNTGELFFGEGSRLTVL.

The chain couples TRBV9 to TRBJ2-5; TCRdb picks TRBD1, but there is no DNA to check that call. The CDR3 totals 14 residues. From germline, CDR1 is SGDLS and CDR2 YYNGEE. CDR3 amino acids: CASSVGPLGETQYF.

The chain recombines TRBV5-1 with TRBJ2-5; the D gene TCRdb calls, TRBD1, cannot be checked with no DNA. The CDR3 is 16 residues long. In germline, CDR1 is SGHRS, CDR2 YFSETQ. The CDR3 sequence: CASSLAWAGGKETQYF.

The chain is built from TRBV20-1 and TRBJ1-5; without DNA, the TCRdb call of TRBD1 cannot be checked. CDR1 is DFQATT and CDR2 is SNEGSKA in the germline V gene (reference sequence). The CDR3 has 14 residues. This CDR3 reads CSAQRQNSNQPQHF.

The rearrangement uses TRBV20-1 and TRBJ2-3; the D call of TRBD1 rests on TCRdb alone, since no DNA is present to check it. Germline V gene sequence: CDR1 DFQATT, CDR2 SNEGSKA (reference sequence). CDR3 size: 14 residues. The chain's CDR3 is CSALQTVLTDTQYF.

The chain employs TRBV19 and TRBJ2-1; TCRdb picks TRBD1, but there is no DNA to check that call. The CDR3 has 14 amino acids. Germline V CDR1 and CDR2: LNHDA, SQIVND (reference sequence). This chain's CDR3 is CASSIALRGNEQFF.

The gene calls are TRBV5-6 and TRBJ1-6. Looked up from germline, CDR1 is SGHDT and CDR2 is YYEEEE. The CDR3 covers 13 residues. The CDR3 region is CASSLSRDSPLHF.